This T cell receptor beta chain originates from a study of cytomegalovirus exposure and HLA in healthy donors (dated by TCRdb to 2016 to 2017). About the investigation overall: According to an earlier analysis of a few hundred of the donors, roughly 180 million T cells yielded 120 million or so unique TCR beta sequences and approximately 300 Gb of sequence data. The genetic ancestry cluster associated with self-reported Caucasian donors included over 65% of the approximately 400 genotyped donors. In the later analysis, no new phenotypic data were used to find candidate immune exposures; instead, reliance was placed on TCR beta sequences and their occurrence across donors. In a later genetic analysis, genome-wide SNP genotypes for about three fifths of the roughly 670 donors were used, and that subset was treated as a discovery cohort. Every discovery cohort repertoire had been produced on one sequencing platform. In an earlier analysis of a few hundred of the donors, high-throughput TCR beta sequencing was used to judge whether each TCR beta V gene segment behaved as functional or pseudogenic. On average, roughly 250,000 unique TCR beta nucleotide sequences were sequenced per donor among 350 to 400 genotyped donors of the cohort, with roughly 18% of those sequences being non-productive. To study patterns of TCR occurrence, a later analysis re-analyzed previously published TCR beta repertoires from 700 or so donors and added high-resolution HLA genotyping. Typing coverage varied by locus: 629-630 donors for A, B, C, DRB1 and DQB1; approximately 520 for DQA1; more than 600 for DPA1; 400 to 480 for DPB1. To predict cytomegalovirus infection status, the study combined high-throughput TCR immunosequencing, statistical association of individual TCRs with disease status, and machine learning. The T cell repertoires of under 700 subjects were profiled by immunosequencing and related to cytomegalovirus serostatus. HLA typing included class I and class II loci at four-digit resolution. Donor age, sex, ethnicity and CMV serostatus were compiled together with the repertoire data. About five DR-DQ haplotypes were treated as single units for association and clustering because of strong linkage in the cohort. The study aimed to test whether cataloging public T cell receptors could reveal signatures of past pathogen exposure. Along with the roughly 710-subject first cohort, a separate validation cohort of over a hundred different subjects was used. Approximately 330 gigabases of sequencing data and around 85 million unique TCR sequences made up an early release that covered approximately 700 HLA-typed donors.

The cohort was made up of 666 healthy bone marrow donors. Cohort members were all nominally healthy when sampled, although unrecorded immune exposures were likely present. The donor tested CMV seropositive, placing the donor among the roughly 300 seropositive members of the cohort. A peripheral blood sample was collected from each donor, and TCR beta sequencing was performed on peripheral blood mononuclear cells. Genomic DNA extraction from the blood cell samples was performed with the Qiagen DNeasy Blood Extraction Kit. Library method: the immunoSEQ multiplex PCR assay. The multiplex PCR relied on a mix of 60 forward primers for TCR Vbeta segments and 13 reverse primers for TCR Jbeta segments. A multiplex PCR assay on genomic DNA amplified the CDR3 region of rearranged TCR beta genes. The Illumina HiSeq System was used to sequence the amplified TCR beta libraries as 87-base-pair reads. The original pipeline was this. A later analysis counted tens of millions of unique TCR beta chains across the approximately 700 repertoires, and roughly 10 million of these chains were shared by at least two donors. Raw reads were error-corrected and collapsed into unique sequences with a nearest-neighbor algorithm that merged closely related sequences to remove PCR and sequencing errors. V, D and J gene segments were assigned by aligning CDR3 sequences to IMGT reference sequences. For a sequence to be retained, at least a six-nucleotide match to both a V gene segment and a J gene segment was required. Rearrangements were called productive when the CDR3 lacked stop codons and stayed in frame with V and J; all others were non-productive. CDR3 was defined by IMGT convention, running from the second conserved V-encoded cysteine to the conserved J-encoded phenylalanine. Sequences without an unambiguous match to a single V gene segment were excluded from the earlier analysis of about 600 of the donors. In an earlier analysis of 500 to 750 of the donors, V segments were called functional above 56.7% productive rearrangements and were called segregating when the between-donor standard deviation exceeded 5%. A statistical classification framework was built for diagnosing cytomegalovirus status from the catalog of TCR beta chain sequences. A later analysis assigned V and J genes by comparing TCR nucleotide sequences with IMGT/GENE-DB human TR gene sequences. Using the TCRdist pipeline, a later analysis assigned CDR3 sequences along with most-parsimonious VDJ recombination scenarios. In a later analysis, each TCR beta chain was defined by its CDR3 amino acid sequence together with its V-gene family, and reads without a unique V-gene family were excluded. In a later analysis, around 600 highly shared, low-generation-probability nucleotide sequences were removed to address suspected cross-contamination and a sequencing artifact. For each public chain, a later analysis derived a clonal expansion index from normalized ranks of inferred template counts within each repertoire. In a later analysis, generation probabilities were computed with a VDJ recombination model fitted to out-of-frame rearrangements, and the resulting probabilities were checked against IGoR. Hypergeometric tests were used in a later analysis to score TCR-TCR, TCR-HLA and TCR-CMV co-occurrence, with a repertoire-size bias correction applied to the TCR pairs. In a later analysis, false discovery rates were estimated by permuting HLA or CMV assignments 20 times. A later analysis grouped co-occurring TCRs with DBSCAN, adding TCRdist sequence similarity when clustering within HLA-allele-positive subsets. Repertoires with fewer than 30,000 or more than 120,000 public chains were left out of co-occurrence clustering, as were a handful of repertoires with anomalous nucleotide sharing. TCRdb's version of the immuneACCESS table is confined to in-frame rearrangements and falls short of the full clone set. An unresolved V gene accounts for under half of the shortfall where checked; the remainder is of unknown origin. V, J and clone size were drawn from that table, and D and trimming were deduced from the DNA. The sample data list over 65,000 clones, and about 68% of these were observed just once. The top ten clonotypes cover around 7% of the sample.

Study-wide conclusions, independent of this receptor: Roughly uniform sequencing depth across donors was assumed in presence/absence analyses, although this assumption may not hold. A further reported finding was that TCR beta sequences accurately predicted the HLA-A and HLA-B alleles for most subjects in the first cohort. A cluster of highly shared sequence variants was judged likely to be a technical artifact of the sequencing pipeline. An association between a missense DCLRE1C variant and V-gene and J-gene trimming of TCR beta chains was found in a later genetic analysis and replicated in an independent cohort. Because HLA typing was missing for some donors at each locus, association tests included only the typed subset. Cytomegalovirus status was reported to be diagnosed by the classifier with high specificity and sensitivity in both the original and validation cohorts. A later analysis associated about 18,000 TCR beta sequences with specific HLA alleles at a false discovery rate of 0.05. CMV serostatus was the only immune exposure information available for the cohort. Strong co-occurrence of HLA alleles, especially DR and DQ, made assigning TCR associations to individual alleles difficult. Linkage disequilibrium might explain the correlated functional status among segregating V segments, but an unknown experimental factor could not be ruled out. Several of the top co-occurrence clusters appeared to be linked to parvovirus B19, influenza, CMV and Epstein-Barr virus, according to a later analysis. Across donors, most TCR sequences were observed very rarely, whereas some public TCRs were present in many individuals. In a later analysis, the rate of TCR association differed among HLA loci, with DRB1 alleles having the most associated TCRs and HLA-C alleles having the fewest. In a later genetic analysis, fewer N-insertions in productive TCRs were reported among donors in an Asian-associated ancestry cluster than the approximately 630-donor mean. The authors suggested that the approach could potentially be extended to other disease states and immunological phenotypes. Some IMGT-functional V segments, including TRBV6-2 and TRBV6-3, could not be told apart with the 87-base-pair reads, so those segments were excluded. A later analysis found that HLA-associated TCR beta chains were more clonally expanded and had lower generation probabilities than equally common non-associated chains. In vitro tests confirmed that three of the cytomegalovirus-associated TCR beta chains recognize cytomegalovirus antigens. The cohort was sequenced for TCR beta chains only, and without alpha or paired-chain data the features that could be detected were limited. Roughly 17 rarely observed V segments, including chromosome 9 orphons, were excluded from the earlier analysis of just under 600 of the donors because counts were too low. In an earlier analysis of 500 to 650 of the donors, most TCR beta V segments appeared in productive rearrangements about 87% or about 30% of the time, broadly matching IMGT annotations. In a later analysis, most CMV-associated TCR beta chains were found to appear HLA-restricted, with HLA associations seemingly driven largely by CMV exposure. The study listed approximately 150 TCR beta chains as associated with cytomegalovirus.

From cysteine to phenylalanine, the CDR3 is 16 amino acids long. The read is trimmed to its CDR3 DNA, 48 bases read in frame from base 1. CDR1 MDHEN and CDR2 SYDVKM were looked up in the germline V gene. For this chain, trimming is 6 bases at the V end and 6 bases at the J end, and the number of junction bases without a gene match is 12. About this clone: No antigen is known for it. No base qualities exist here, and no much larger clone lies one base off it.

The V and J genes are TRBV28 and TRBJ1-5, with 9 central nucleotides matching TRBD1. The source is a woman under 40 in good health and CMV-seropositive. Sequences were obtained from PBMCs. Here the CDR3 is given as CASRAGTGSVFQPQHF. The nucleotide sequence reads as follows: TGTGCCAGCAGGGCCGGGACAGGGTCGGTTTTTCAGCCCCAGCATTTT.